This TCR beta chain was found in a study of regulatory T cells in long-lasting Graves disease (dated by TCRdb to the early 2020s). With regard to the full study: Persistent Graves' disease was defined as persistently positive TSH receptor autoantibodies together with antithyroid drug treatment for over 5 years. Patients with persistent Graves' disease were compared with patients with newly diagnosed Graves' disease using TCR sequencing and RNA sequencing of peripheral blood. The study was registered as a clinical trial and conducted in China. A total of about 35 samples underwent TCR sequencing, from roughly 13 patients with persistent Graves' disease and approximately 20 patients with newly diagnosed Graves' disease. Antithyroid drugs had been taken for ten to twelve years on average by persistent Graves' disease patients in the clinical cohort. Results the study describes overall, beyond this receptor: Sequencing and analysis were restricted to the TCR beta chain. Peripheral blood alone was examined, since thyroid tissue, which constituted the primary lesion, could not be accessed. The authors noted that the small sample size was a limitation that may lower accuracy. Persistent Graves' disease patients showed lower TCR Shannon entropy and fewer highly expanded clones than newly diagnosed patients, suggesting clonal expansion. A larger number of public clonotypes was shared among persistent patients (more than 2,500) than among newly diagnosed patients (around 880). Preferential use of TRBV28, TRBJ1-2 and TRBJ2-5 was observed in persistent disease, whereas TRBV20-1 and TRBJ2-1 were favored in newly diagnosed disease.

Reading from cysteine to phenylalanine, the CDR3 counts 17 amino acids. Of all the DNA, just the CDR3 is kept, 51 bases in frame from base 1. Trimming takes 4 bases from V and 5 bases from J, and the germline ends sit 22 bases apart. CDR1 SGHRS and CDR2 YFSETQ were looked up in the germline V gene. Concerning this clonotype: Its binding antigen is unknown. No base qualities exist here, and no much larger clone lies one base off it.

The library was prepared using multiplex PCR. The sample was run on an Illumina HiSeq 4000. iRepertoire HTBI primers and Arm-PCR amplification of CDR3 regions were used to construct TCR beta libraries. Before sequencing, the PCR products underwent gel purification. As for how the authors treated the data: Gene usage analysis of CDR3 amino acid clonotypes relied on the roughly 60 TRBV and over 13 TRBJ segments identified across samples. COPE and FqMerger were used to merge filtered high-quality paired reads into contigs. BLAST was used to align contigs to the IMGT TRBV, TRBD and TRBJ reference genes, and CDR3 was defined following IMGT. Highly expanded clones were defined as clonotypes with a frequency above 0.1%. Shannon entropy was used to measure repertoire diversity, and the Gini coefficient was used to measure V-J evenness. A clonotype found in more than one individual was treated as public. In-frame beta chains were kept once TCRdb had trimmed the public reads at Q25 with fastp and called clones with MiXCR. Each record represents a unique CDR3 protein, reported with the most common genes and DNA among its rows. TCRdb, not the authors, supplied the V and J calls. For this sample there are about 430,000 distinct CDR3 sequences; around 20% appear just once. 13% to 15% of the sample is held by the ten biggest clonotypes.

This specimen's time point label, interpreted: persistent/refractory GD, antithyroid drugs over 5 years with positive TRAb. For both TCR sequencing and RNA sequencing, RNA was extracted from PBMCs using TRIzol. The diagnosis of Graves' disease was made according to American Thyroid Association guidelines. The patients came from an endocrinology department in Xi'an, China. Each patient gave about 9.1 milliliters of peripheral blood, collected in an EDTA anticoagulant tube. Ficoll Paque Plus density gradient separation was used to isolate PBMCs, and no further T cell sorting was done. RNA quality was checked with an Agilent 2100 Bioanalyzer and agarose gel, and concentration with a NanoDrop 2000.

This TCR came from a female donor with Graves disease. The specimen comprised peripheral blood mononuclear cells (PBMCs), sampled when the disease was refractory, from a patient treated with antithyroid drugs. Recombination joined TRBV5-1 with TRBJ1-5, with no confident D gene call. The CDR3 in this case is CASSAFSGKKGDQPQHF. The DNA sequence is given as TGCGCCAGCAGCGCTTTTTCCGGGAAAAAAGGCGATCAGCCCCAGCATTTT.